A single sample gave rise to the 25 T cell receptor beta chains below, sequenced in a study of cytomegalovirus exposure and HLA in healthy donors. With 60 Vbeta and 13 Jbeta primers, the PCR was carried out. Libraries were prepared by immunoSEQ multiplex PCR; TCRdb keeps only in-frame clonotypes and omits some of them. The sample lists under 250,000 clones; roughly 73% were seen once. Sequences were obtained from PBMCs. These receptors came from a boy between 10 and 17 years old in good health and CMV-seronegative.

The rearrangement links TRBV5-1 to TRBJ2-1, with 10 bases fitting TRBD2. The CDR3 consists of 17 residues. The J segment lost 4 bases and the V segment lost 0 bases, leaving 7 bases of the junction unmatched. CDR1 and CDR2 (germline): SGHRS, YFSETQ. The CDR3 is CASSLVASGGGYNEQFF. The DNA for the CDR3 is TGCGCCAGCAGCTTGGTGGCAAGCGGGGGGGGATACAATGAGCAGTTCTTC.

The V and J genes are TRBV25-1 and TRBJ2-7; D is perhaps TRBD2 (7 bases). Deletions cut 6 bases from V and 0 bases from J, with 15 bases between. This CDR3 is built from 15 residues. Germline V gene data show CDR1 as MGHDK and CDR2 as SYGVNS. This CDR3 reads CASSLGGRGSYEQYF. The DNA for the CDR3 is TGTGCCAGCAGCCTGGGGGGGCGCGGCTCCTACGAGCAGTACTTC.

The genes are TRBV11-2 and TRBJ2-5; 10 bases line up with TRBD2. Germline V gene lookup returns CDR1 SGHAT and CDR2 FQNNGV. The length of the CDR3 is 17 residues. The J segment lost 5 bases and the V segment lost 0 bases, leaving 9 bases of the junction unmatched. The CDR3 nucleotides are TGTGCCAGCAGCTTAGATCGGGCTAGCGGGGGAAGGGAGACCCAGTACTTC. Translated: CASSLDRASGGRETQYF.

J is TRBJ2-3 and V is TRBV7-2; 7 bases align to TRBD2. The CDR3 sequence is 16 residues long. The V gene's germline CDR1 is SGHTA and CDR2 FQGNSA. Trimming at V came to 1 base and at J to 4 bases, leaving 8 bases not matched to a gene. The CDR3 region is CASSLVTSGVADTQYF. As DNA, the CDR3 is TGTGCCAGCAGCTTAGTTACCAGCGGGGTTGCAGATACGCAGTATTTT.

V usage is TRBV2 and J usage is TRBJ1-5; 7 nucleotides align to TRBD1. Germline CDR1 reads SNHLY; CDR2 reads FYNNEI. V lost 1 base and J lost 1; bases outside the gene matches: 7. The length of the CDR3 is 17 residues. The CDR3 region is CASSEVFGTVSNQPQHF. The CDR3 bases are TGTGCCAGCAGTGAAGTTTTCGGGACAGTGAGCAATCAGCCCCAGCATTTT.

The CDR3 sequence: CSARDRGKAFF. CDR3 coding DNA: TGCAGTGCTAGAGATAGGGGGAAAGCTTTCTTT. This chain links TRBV20-1 with TRBJ1-1, with a weak D call TRBD1 (6 bases). Per the germline V gene, CDR1 is DFQATT and CDR2 is SNEGSKA (reference sequence). This CDR3 is 11 amino acids long. Trimming cost V 0 bases and J 9 bases, with 8 bases left between them.

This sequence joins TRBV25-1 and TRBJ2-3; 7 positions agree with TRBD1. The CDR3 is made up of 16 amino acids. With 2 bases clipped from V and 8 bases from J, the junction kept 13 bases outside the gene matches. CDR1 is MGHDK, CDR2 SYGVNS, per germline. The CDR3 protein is CASSEPSRGIGGTQYF. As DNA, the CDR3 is TGTGCCAGCAGTGAACCGTCCAGGGGGATAGGGGGTACGCAGTATTTT.

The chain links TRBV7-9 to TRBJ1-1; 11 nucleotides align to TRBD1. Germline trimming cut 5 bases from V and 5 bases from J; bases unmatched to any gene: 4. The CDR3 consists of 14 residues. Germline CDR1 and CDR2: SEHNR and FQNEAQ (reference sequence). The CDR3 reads CASSLRDRGTEAFF. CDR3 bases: TGTGCCAGCAGCCTTCGGGACAGGGGGACTGAAGCTTTCTTT.

CDR3 in DNA: TGTGCCAGCAGTCAACAGGGGTCAGGCGCTGAAGCTTTCTTT. It codes for CASSQQGSGAEAFF. The chain is built from TRBV6-6 and TRBJ1-1; 7 bases are shared with TRBD1. J lost 6 bases, V lost 5 bases, and 9 bases had no gene match. CDR1 MNHNY and CDR2 SVGAGI come from the germline V gene (reference sequence). This CDR3 spans 14 amino acids.

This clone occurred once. The CDR3 coding sequence is TGCGCCAGCAGCCCACGCCGGGACAGCTTCTCTGGAAACACCATATATTTT. The encoded protein is CASSPRRDSFSGNTIYF. The chain combines TRBV5-1 with TRBJ1-3, with TRBD1 identical over 7 bases. The CDR3 has 17 residues. J gave up 0 bases and V 4 bases, and 10 bases lay outside the gene matches. Germline V gives CDR1 SGHRS, CDR2 YFSETQ.

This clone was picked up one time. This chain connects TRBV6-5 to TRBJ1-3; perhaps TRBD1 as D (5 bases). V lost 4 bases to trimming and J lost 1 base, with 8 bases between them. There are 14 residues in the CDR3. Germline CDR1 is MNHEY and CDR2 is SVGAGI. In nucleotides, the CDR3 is TGTGCCAGCAGTTCCGGGGGTTCTGGAAACACCATATATTTT. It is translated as CASSSGGSGNTIYF.

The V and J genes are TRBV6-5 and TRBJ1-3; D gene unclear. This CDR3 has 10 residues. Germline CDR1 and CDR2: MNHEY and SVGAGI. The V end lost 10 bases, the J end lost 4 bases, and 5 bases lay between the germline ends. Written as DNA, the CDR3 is TGTGCCACCTACGGAAACACCATATATTTT. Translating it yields CATYGNTIYF.

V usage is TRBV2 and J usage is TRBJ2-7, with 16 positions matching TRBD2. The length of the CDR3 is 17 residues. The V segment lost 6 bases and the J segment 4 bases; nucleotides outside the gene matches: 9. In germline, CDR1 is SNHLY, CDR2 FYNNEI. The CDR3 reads CASRRGLAGGSSYEQYF. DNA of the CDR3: TGTGCCAGCAGGAGGGGACTAGCGGGAGGGTCTTCTTACGAGCAGTACTTC.

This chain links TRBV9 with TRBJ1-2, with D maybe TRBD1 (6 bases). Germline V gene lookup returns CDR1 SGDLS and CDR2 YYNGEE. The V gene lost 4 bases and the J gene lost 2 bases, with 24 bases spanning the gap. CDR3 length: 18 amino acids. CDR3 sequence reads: CASSRINLDSFRNYGYTF. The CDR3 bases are TGTGCCAGCAGCCGAATTAACTTGGACAGCTTCCGAAACTATGGCTACACCTTC.

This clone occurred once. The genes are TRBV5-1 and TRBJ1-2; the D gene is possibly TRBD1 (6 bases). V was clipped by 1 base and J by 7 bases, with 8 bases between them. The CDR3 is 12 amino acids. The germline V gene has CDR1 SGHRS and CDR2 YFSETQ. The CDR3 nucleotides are TGCGCCAGCAGCTTGAGGGGGGGTGGCTACACCTTC. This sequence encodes CASSLRGGGYTF.

The CDR3 is CASSPRTSGKILSYEQYF. The CDR3 DNA follows: TGTGCCAGCAGCCCCAGGACTAGCGGGAAGATCTTGTCCTACGAGCAGTACTTC. The chain recombines TRBV7-2 with TRBJ2-7; 12 nucleotides line up with TRBD2. Looked up from germline, CDR1 is SGHTA and CDR2 is FQGNSA. The V segment lost 5 bases and the J segment 1 base; nucleotides outside the gene matches: 12. The CDR3 has 18 amino acids. The complete variable domain, with remaining parts taken from reference TRBV7-2 and TRBJ2-7, reads GAGVSQSPSNKVTEKGKDVELRCDPISGHTALYWYRQSLGQGLEFLIYFQGNSAPDKSGLPSDRFSAERTGGSVSTLTIQRTQQEDSAVYLCASSPRTSGKILSYEQYFGPGTRLTVT.

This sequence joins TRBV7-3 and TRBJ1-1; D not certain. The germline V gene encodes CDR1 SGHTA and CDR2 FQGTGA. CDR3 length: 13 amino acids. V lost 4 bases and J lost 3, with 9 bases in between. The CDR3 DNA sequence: TGTGCCAGCAGCTCCTTCCGAGACACTGAAGCTTTCTTT. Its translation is CASSSFRDTEAFF.

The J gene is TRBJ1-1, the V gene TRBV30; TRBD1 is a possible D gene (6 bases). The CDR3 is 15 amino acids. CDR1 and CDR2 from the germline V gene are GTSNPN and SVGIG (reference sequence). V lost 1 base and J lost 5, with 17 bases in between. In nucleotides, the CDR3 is TGTGCCTGGAGTGCCACCGGGGGGGCTCTGACTGAAGCTTTCTTT. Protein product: CAWSATGGALTEAFF. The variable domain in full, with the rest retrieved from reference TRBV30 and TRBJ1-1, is SQTIHQWPATLVQPVGSPLSLECTVEGTSNPNLYWYRQAAGRGLQLLFYSVGIGQISSEVPQNLSASRPQDRQFILSSKKLLLSDSGFYLCAWSATGGALTEAFFGQGTRLTVV.

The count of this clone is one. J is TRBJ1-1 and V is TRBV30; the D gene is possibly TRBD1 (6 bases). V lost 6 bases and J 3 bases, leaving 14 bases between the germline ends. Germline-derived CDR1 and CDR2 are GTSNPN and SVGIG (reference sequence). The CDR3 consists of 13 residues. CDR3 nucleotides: TGTGCCTGTCGAGAGGACAGCTACACTGAAGCTTTCTTT. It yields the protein CACREDSYTEAFF.

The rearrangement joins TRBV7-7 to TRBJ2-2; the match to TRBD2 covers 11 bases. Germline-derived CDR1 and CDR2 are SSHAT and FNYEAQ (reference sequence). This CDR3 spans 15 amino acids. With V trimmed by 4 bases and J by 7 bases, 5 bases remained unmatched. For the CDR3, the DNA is TGTGCCAGCAGCTCGACTAGCGGGGAGGTCGGGGAGCTGTTTTTT. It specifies CASSSTSGEVGELFF.

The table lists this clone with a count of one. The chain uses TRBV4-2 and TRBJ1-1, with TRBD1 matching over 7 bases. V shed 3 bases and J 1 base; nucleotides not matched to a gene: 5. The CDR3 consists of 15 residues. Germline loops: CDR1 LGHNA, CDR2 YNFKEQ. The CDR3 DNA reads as TGTGCCAGCAGCCAGGGGGACAGAGCGAACACTGAAGCTTTCTTT. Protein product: CASSQGDRANTEAFF.

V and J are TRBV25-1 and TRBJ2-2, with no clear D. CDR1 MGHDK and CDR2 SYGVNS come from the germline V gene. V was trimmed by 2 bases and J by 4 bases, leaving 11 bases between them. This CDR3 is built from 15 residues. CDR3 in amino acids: CASSELGWRTGELFF. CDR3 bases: TGTGCCAGCAGTGAACTAGGATGGCGCACCGGGGAGCTGTTTTTT.

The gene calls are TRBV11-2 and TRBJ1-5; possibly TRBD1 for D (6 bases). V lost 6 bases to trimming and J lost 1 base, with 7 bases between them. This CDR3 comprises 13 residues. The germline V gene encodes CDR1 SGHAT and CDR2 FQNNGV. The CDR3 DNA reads TGTGCCAGCAGTACAGGGAGCAATCAGCCCCAGCATTTT. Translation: CASSTGSNQPQHF.

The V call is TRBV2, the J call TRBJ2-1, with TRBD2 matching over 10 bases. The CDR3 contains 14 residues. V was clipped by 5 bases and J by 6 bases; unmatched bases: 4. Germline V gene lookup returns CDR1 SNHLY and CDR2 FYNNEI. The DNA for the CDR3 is TGTGCCAGCAGTCAGAGCGGGGGGGCCAATGAGCAGTTCTTC. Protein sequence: CASSQSGGANEQFF.

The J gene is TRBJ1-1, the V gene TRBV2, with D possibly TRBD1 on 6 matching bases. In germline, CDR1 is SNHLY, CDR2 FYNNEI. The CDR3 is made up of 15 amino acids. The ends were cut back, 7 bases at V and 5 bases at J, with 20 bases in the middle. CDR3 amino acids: CASTPYRGGSTEAFF. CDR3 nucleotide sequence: TGTGCCAGCACCCCATATCGAGGGGGAAGTACTGAAGCTTTCTTT.